The text below deals with one T cell receptor beta chain. The CDR3 is 12 amino acids. CDR1 and CDR2 (germline): SNHLY, FYNNEI. The ends were cut back, 4 bases at V and 4 bases at J, with 7 bases in the middle. The data derive from a study of blood T cell repertoires in COVID-19. Study background: COVID-19 samples collected from the United States, Italy and Spain covered acute and convalescent phases.

Sequenced by immunoSEQ multiplex PCR; TCRdb stores in-frame clones only, minus some. The table lists 160,000 or so clones, over 80% of them singletons. Sequencing was performed on peripheral blood. The J gene is TRBJ1-2, the V gene TRBV2; no clear D gene. The clonotype was recovered from a woman between 50 and 59 years old with acute or convalescent COVID-19. CDR3 sequence reads: CASSGGSYGYTF. CDR3 DNA: TGTGCCAGCAGTGGAGGTTCCTATGGCTACACCTTC.